This record looks at one TCR beta chain sequence and its context. The antigen remains undetermined. It was RNA transcripts that yielded the amplified TCR beta CDR3 regions. First-round RT-PCR of the TCR CDR3 relied on the HTBI primer set. MiXCR was run by TCRdb on the multiplex PCR reads, yielding one entry per CDR3 protein. The sample consists of more than 550,000 distinct CDR3 sequences, 45% of them appearing once. This sample is part of a study of T cells in Graves' hyperthyroidism and ophthalmopathy. Overall study results and limits: Most expanded thyroid clonotypes above 0.001 recurred in blood.

The V and J ends lost 10 bases and 0 bases respectively, with 7 bases between them. This CDR3 spans 12 amino acids. Germline V gene sequence: CDR1 LNHDA, CDR2 SQIVND (reference sequence). The sequenced material came from peripheral blood or thyroid tissue (not recorded which). This TCR derives from an adult man with Graves' disease, either hyperthyroidism or ophthalmopathy (not recorded which). V and J are TRBV19 and TRBJ1-5; maybe TRBD1 (5 bases). The CDR3 loop is CATGGSNQPQHF. CDR3 bases: TGTGCCACGGGGGGTAGCAATCAGCCCCAGCATTTT. The full variable domain, with the rest looked up from reference TRBV19 and TRBJ1-5, is DGGITQSPKYLFRKEGQNVTLSCEQNLNHDAMYWYRQDPGQGLRLIYYSQIVNDFQKGDIAEGYSVSREKKESFPLTVTSAQKNPTAFYLCATGGSNQPQHFGDGTRLSIL.